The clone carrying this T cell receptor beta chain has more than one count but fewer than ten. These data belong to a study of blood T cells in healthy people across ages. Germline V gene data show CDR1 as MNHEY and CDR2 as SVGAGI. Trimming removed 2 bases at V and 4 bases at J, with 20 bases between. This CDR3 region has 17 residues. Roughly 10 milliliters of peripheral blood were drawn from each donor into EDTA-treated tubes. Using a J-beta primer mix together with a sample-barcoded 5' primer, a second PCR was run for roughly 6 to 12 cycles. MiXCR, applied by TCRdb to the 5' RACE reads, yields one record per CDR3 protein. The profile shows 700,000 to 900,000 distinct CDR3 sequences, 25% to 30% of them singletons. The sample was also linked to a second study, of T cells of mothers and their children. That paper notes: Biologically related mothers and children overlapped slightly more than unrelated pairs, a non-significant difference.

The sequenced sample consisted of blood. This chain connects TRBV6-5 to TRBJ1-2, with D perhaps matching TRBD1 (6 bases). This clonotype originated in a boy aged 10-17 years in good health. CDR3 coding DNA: TGTGCCAGCAGTTACAACCGCAGGGGAGGGCAATCCTATGGCTACACCTTC. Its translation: CASSYNRRGGQSYGYTF.